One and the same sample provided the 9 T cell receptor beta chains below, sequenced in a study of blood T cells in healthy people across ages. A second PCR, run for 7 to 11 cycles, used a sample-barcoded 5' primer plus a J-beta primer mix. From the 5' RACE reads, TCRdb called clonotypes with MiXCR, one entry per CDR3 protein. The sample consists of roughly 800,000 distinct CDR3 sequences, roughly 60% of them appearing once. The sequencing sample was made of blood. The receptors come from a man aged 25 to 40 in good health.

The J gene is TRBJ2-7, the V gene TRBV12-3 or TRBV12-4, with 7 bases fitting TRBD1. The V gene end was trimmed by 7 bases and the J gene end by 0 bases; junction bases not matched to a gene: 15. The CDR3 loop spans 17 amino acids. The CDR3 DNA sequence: TGTGCCAGCAATGTCGGTAGGCTTGGGACAGTCTCCTACGAGCAGTACTTC. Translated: CASNVGRLGTVSYEQYF.

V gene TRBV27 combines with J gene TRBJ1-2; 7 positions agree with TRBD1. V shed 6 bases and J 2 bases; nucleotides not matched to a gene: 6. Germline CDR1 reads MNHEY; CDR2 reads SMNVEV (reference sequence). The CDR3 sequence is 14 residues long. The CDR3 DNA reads TGTGCCAGCAGGACCTCGACAGGGAACTATGGCTACACCTTC. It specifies CASRTSTGNYGYTF.

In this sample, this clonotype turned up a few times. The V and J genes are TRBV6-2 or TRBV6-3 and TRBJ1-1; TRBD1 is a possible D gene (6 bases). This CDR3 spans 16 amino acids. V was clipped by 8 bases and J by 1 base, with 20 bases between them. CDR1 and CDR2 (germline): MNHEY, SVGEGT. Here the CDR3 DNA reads TGTGCCAGCTTACTCGCGGGTGGCAGGGGGAACACTGAAGCTTTCTTT. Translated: CASLLAGGRGNTEAFF.

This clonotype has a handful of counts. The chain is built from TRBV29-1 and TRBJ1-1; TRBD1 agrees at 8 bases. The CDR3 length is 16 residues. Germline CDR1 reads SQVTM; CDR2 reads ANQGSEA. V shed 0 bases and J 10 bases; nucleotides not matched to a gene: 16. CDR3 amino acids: CSVEDRAGGAVPRAFF. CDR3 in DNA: TGCAGCGTTGAAGATCGTGCAGGGGGCGCCGTCCCCAGAGCTTTCTTT.

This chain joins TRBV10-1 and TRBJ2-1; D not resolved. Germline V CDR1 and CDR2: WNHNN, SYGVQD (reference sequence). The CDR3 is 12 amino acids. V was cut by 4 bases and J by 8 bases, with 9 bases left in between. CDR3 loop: CASSGSLDEQFF. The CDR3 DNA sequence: TGCGCCAGCAGTGGGTCTTTGGATGAGCAGTTCTTC.

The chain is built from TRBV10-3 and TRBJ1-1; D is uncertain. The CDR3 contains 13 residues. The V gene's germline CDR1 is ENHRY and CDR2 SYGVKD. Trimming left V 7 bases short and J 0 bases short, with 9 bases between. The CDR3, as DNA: TGTGCCATCATCCCACCCTTGAACACTGAAGCTTTCTTT. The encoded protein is CAIIPPLNTEAFF.

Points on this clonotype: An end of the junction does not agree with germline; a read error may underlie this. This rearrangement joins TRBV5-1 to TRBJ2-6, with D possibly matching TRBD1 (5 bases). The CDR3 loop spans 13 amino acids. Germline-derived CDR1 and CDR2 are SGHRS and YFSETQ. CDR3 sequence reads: CASSDSGANVLPF. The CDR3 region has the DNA TGCGCCAGCAGCGACTCTGGGGCCAACGTCCTGCCTTTC.

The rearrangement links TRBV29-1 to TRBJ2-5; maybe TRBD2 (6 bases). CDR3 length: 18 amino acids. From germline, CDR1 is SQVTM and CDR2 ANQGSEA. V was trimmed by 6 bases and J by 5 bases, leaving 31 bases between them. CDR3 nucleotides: TGCAGCGTCCGCAATCTAGCTACGGCTAGCGCGAGGGGTGAGACCCAGTACTTC. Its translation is CSVRNLATASARGETQYF.

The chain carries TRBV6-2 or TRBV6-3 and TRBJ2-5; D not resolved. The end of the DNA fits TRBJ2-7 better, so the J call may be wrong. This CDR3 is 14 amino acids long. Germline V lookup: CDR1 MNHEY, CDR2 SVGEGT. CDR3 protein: CASSYWAGIYEQYF. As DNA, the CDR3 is TGTGCCAGCAGTTACTGGGCAGGAATCTACGAGCAGTACTTC.